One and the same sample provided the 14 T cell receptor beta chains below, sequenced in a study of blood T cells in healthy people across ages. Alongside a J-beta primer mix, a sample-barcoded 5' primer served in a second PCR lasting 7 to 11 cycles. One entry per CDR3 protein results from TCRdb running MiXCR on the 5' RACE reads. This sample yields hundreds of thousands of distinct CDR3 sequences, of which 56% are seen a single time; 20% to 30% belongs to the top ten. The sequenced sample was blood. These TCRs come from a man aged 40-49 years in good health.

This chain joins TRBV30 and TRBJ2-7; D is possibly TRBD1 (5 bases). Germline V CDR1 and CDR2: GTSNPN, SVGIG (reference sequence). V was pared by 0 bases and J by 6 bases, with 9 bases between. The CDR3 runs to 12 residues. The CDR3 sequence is CAWSVRGSEQYF. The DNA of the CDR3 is TGTGCCTGGAGTGTAAGGGGAAGCGAGCAGTACTTC.

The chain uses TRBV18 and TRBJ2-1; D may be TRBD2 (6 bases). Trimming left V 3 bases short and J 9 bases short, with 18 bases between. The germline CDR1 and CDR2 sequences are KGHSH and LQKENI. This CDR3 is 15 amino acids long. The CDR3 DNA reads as TGTGCCAGCTCACCCGCGGGACTCCCTCCCAGTGAGCAGTTCTTC. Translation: CASSPAGLPPSEQFF. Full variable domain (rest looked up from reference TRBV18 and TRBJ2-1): NAGVMQNPRHLVRRRGQEARLRCSPMKGHSHVYWYRQLPEEGLKFMVYLQKENIIDESGMPKERFSAEFPKEGPSILRIQQVVRGDSAAYFCASSPAGLPPSEQFFGPGTRLTVL.

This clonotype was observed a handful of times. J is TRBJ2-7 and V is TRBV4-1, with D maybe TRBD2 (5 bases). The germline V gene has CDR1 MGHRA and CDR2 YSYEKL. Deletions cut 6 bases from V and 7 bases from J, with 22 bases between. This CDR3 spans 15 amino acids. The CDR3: CASRNVRTGDREQYF. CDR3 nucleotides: TGCGCCAGCAGGAATGTTAGGACTGGGGATCGGGAGCAGTACTTC.

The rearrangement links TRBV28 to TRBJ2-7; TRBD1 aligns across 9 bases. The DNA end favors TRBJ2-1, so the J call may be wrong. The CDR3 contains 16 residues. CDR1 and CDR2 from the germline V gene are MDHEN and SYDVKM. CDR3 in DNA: TGTGCCAGCAGTTTTGGCCCCGGGACAGGGTTGAATGAGCAGTTCTTC. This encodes CASSFGPGTGLNEQFF.

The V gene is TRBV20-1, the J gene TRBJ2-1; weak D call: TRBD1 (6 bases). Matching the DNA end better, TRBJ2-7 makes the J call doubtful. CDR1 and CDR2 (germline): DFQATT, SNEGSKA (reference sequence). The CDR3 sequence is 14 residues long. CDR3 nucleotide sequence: TGCAGTGCTGGGACACCCCGCTCCTACAATGAGCAGTACTTC. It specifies CSAGTPRSYNEQYF.

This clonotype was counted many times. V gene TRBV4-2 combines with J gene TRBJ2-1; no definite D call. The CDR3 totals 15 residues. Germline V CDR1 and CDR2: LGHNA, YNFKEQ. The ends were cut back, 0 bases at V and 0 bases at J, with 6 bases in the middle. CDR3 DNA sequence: TGTGCCAGCAGCCAAGAGCTGAGCTCCTACAATGAGCAGTTCTTC. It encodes CASSQELSSYNEQFF.

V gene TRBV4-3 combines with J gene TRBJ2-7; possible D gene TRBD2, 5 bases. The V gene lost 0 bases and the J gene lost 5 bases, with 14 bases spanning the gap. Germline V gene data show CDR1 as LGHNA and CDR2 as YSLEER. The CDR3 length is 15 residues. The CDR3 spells CASSQDRSPGNEQYF. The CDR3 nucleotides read TGCGCCAGCAGCCAAGATCGTAGTCCCGGGAACGAGCAGTACTTC.

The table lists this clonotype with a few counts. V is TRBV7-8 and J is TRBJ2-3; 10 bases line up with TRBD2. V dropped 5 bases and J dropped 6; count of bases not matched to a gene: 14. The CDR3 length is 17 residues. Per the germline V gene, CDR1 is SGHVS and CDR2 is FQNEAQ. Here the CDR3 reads CASSLRTSGLVLDTQYF. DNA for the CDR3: TGTGCCAGCAGCCTACGGACTAGCGGCCTAGTTTTGGATACGCAGTATTTT.

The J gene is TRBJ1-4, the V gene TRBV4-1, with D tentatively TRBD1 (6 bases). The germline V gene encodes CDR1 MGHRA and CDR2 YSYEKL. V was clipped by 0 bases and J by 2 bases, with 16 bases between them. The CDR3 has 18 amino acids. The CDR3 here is CASSQDRVGDITNEKLFF. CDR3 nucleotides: TGCGCCAGCAGCCAAGATCGAGTAGGGGACATCACTAATGAAAAACTGTTTTTT.

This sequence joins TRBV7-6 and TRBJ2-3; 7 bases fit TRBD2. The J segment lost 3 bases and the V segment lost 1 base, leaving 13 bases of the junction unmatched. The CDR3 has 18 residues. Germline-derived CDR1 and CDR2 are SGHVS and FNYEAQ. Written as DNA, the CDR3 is TGTGCCAGCAGCTTAGGGGCTAGCGGACCCTTCGGTACAGATACGCAGTATTTT. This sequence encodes CASSLGASGPFGTDTQYF.

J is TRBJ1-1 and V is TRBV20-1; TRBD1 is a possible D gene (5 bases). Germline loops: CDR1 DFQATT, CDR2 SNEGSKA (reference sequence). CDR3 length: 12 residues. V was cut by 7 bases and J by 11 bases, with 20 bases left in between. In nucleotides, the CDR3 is TGCAGTGTCTCCCAGGGATTCGGGTCCGCTTTCTTT. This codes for CSVSQGFGSAFF.

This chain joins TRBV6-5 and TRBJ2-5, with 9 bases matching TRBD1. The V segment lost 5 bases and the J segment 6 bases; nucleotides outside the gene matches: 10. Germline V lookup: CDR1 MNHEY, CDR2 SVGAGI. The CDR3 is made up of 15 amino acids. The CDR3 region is CASSPLGTGMKTQYF. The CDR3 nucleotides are TGTGCCAGCAGTCCCCTCGGGACAGGGATGAAGACCCAGTACTTC.

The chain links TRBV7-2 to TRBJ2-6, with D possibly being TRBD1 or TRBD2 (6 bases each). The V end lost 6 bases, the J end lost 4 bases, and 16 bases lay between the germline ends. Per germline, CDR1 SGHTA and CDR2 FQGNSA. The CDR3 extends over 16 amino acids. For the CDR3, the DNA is TGTGCCAGCAGTCTCCGGGGGCCGACGGGGGCCAACGTCCTGACTTTC. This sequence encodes CASSLRGPTGANVLTF.

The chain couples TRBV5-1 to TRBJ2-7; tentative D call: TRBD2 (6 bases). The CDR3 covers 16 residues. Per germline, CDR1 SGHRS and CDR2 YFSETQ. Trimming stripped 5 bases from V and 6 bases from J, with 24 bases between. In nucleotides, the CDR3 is TGCGCCAGCAGTCCGACTGGAGGGGACTTCGAAGGCGAGCAGTACTTC. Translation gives CASSPTGGDFEGEQYF.